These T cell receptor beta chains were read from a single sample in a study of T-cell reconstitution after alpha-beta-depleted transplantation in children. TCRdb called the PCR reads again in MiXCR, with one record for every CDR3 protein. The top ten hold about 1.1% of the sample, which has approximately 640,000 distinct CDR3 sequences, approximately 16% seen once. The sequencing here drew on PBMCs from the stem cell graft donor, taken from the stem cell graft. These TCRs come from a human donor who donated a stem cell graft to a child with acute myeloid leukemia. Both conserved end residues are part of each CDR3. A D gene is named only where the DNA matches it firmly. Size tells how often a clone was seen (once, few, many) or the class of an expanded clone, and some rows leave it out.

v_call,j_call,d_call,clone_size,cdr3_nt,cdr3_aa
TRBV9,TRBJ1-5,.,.,TGTGCCAGCAGCGTAGGAGGGGTCAATCAGCCCCAGCATTTT,CASSVGGVNQPQHF
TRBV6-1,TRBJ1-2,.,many,TGTGCCAGCACCCTCGACGGAAAGGGCTATGGCTACACCTTC,CASTLDGKGYGYTF
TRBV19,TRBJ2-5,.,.,TGTGCCAGTAGTATGGCGCAAGAGACCCAGTACTTC,CASSMAQETQYF
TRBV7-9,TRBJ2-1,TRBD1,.,TGTGCCAGCAGCCGAGGGGGTTGGGACAGGGAGCCCAATGAGCAGTTCTTC,CASSRGGWDREPNEQFF
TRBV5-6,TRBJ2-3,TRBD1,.,TGTGCCAGCAGCTTTCGACAGGGCTCAGGCACAGATACGCAGTATTTT,CASSFRQGSGTDTQYF
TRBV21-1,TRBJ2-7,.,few,TGTGCCAGCGGGCCTCTGGACAGGGCCAGCTACGAGCAGTACTTC,CASGPLDRASYEQYF
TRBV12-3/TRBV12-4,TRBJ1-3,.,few,TGTGCCAGCAGACCACAGGGAACTGGAAACACCATATATTTT,CASRPQGTGNTIYF
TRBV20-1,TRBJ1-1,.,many,TGCAGTGCTAGAGATTTAACGAACACTGAAGCTTTCTTT,CSARDLTNTEAFF
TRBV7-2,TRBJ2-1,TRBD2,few,TGTGCCAGCAGCTTAAGCGGGGGGGCGACCCATGAGCAGTTCTTC,CASSLSGGATHEQFF
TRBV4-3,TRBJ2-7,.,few,TGCGCCAGCAGCCAAGATATCTCCTACGAGCAGTACTTC,CASSQDISYEQYF
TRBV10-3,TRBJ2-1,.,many,TGTGCCATCACAGGGGACCCTGGGAATGAGCAGTTCTTC,CAITGDPGNEQFF
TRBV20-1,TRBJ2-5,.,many,TGCAGTGCTAGGAGACCCGGGGAAGAGACCCAGTACTTC,CSARRPGEETQYF
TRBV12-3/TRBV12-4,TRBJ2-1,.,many,TGTGCCAGCAGTTTAACAGGTTTTTCGAACAATCAGCAGTTCTTC,CASSLTGFSNNQQFF
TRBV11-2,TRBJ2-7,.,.,TGTGCCAGCAGCTTAGATGGGCCGGACTACGAGCAGTACTTC,CASSLDGPDYEQYF
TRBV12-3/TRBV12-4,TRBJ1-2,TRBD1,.,TGTGCCAGCAGGGGGACAGGAACGCTAAAGTCGGGTGGCTACACCTTC,CASRGTGTLKSGGYTF
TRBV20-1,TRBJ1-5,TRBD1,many,TGCAGTGCTCAGGACGACAGGGGGGATCAGCCCCAGCATTTT,CSAQDDRGDQPQHF
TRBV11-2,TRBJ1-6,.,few,TGTGCCAGCAGCTTAGGGATGTCCGGGGAGCCCCTCCACTTT,CASSLGMSGEPLHF
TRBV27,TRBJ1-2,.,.,TGTGCCAGCAGTTTAAGAAGGGCAGCCTCCTACTATGGCTACACCTTC,CASSLRRAASYYGYTF
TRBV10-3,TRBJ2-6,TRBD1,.,TGTGCCATCAGATCAGGGGGAAGAGACTCTGGGGCCAACGTCCTGACTTTC,CAIRSGGRDSGANVLTF
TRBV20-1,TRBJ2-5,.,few,TGCAGTGCTAGAGAGACTCCGCGGGGGCTGGTAGAGACCCAGTACTTC,CSARETPRGLVETQYF
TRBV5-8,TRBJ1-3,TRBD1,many,TGTGCCAGCAGCGTGGACAGGGGTGGAAACACCATATATTTT,CASSVDRGGNTIYF
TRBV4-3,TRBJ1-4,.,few,TGCGCCAGCAGCCAAGATGTGGGGGAAACGTGGGAAAAACTGTTTTTT,CASSQDVGETWEKLFF
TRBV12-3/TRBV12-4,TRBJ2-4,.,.,TGTGCCAGCAGTTTCTTGGCGGTTCTAGCCAAAAACATTCAGTACTTC,CASSFLAVLAKNIQYF
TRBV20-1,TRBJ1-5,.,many,TGCAGTGCTAACGCAGGGGCACAGCCCCAGCATTTT,CSANAGAQPQHF
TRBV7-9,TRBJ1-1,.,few,TGTGCCAGCAGCCCCTTGACAGAGAACACTGAAGCTTTCTTT,CASSPLTENTEAFF
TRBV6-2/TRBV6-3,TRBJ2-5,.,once,TGTGCCAGCAGTACCCCCCACAGGTCACAAGAGACCCAGTACTTC,CASSTPHRSQETQYF
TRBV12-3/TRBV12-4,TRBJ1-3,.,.,TGTGCCAGCCTTCAGGGATCTGGAAACACCATATATTTT,CASLQGSGNTIYF
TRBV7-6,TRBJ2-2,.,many,TGTGCCAGCAATAGCGGCCCGAACACCGGGGAGCTGTTTTTT,CASNSGPNTGELFF
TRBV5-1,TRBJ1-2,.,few,TGCGCCAGCAGCCCTGGGGGGGTCGGCTACACCTTC,CASSPGGVGYTF
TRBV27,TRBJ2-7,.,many,TGTGCCAGCAGTTTAAGGAGTCCTCGGGGAGGCTCCTACGAGCAGTACTTC,CASSLRSPRGGSYEQYF
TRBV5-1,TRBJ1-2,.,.,TGCGCCAGCAGCTTGGCTGGGGGGGACAACTATGGCTACACCTTC,CASSLAGGDNYGYTF
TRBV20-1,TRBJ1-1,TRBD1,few,TGCAGTGCCCCTAACAGGGGGCAGAGCACTGAAGCTTTCTTT,CSAPNRGQSTEAFF
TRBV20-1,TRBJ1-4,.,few,TGCAGTGCTAGAGGGAACCGACGGGGCGCGGTAGAAAAACTGTTTTTT,CSARGNRRGAVEKLFF
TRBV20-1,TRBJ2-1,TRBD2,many,TGCAGTGCTAGAGATCCCGCGGGGGGCTATGAGCAGTTCTTC,CSARDPAGGYEQFF
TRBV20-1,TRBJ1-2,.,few,TGCAGTGCTAGGGCCGGACAGTCCCTACACTATGGCTACACCTTC,CSARAGQSLHYGYTF
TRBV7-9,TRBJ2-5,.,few,TGTGCCAGCAGGGGAGTGCAAGAGACCCAGTACTTC,CASRGVQETQYF
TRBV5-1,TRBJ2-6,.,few,TGCGCCAGCTGGGGATCAGGGGCCAACGTCCTGACTTTC,CASWGSGANVLTF
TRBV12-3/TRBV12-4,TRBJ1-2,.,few,TGTGCTAGCAGTCGGAGGACGGCCGGCTACACCTTC,CASSRRTAGYTF
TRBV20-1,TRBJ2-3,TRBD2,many,TGCAGTGCTAGGCGTCTAGCGGGGGGGCCGTCGGATACGCAGTATTTT,CSARRLAGGPSDTQYF
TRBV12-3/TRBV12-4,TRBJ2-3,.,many,TGTGCCAGCAGGCGGGACACTTCTAGCACAGATACGCAGTATTTT,CASRRDTSSTDTQYF
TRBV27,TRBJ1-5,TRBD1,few,TGTGCCAGCAGTTCCCGGGACAGCCCAAATCAGCCCCAGCATTTT,CASSSRDSPNQPQHF
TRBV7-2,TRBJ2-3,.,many,TGTGCCAGCAGCTTCGCCACGACAACCACAGATACGCAGTATTTT,CASSFATTTTDTQYF
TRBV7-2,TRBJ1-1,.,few,TGTGCCAGCAGCTTAGGGGGCACGAGACTCGAAGCTTTCTTT,CASSLGGTRLEAFF
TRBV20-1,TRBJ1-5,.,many,TGCAGTGCCAGCAGGGTCAGGAATCAGCCCCAGCATTTT,CSASRVRNQPQHF
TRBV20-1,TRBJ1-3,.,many,TGCAGTGCCGCCGCGACAGAAGGCCTCTCTGGAAACACCATATATTTT,CSAAATEGLSGNTIYF
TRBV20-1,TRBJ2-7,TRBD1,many,TGCAGTGCTAGAGATCCGGGACAGGGACCCTACGAGCAGTACTTC,CSARDPGQGPYEQYF
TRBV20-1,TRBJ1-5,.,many,TGCAGTGCTAGAGATCTGAGACAGACGAACAATCAGCCCCAGCATTTT,CSARDLRQTNNQPQHF
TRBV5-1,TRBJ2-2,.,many,TGTGCCAGCAGCTTAGACGGGACCGGGGAGCTGTTTTTT,CASSLDGTGELFF
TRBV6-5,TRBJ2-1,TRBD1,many,TGTGCCAGCAGTTATGCCGGGACAGGAAACAATGAGCAGTTCTTC,CASSYAGTGNNEQFF
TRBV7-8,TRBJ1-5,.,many,TGTGCCAGCAGCTTGGCAGACAGCAATCAGCCCCAGCATTTT,CASSLADSNQPQHF
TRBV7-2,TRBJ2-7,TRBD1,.,TGTGCCAGCATCCCGGGACAGGGTTACTACGAGCAGTACTTC,CASIPGQGYYEQYF
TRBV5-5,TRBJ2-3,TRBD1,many,TGTGCCAGCAGAGGGGGCAGGGCGGTGATAGATACGCAGTATTTT,CASRGGRAVIDTQYF
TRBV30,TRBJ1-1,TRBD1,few,TGTGCCCTGAGAGGGGGCGCGAACACTGAAGCTTTCTTT,CALRGGANTEAFF
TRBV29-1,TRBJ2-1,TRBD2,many,TGCAGCGCAGGCGGGAGCTCCTACAATGAGCAGTTCTTC,CSAGGSSYNEQFF
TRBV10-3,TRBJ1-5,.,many,TGTGCCATCGGAGATAGCAATCAGCCCCAGCATTTT,CAIGDSNQPQHF
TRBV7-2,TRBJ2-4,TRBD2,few,TGTGCCAGCAGCTCTCCTACTAGCGGGGGGGCCAGGGACATTCAGTACTTC,CASSSPTSGGARDIQYF